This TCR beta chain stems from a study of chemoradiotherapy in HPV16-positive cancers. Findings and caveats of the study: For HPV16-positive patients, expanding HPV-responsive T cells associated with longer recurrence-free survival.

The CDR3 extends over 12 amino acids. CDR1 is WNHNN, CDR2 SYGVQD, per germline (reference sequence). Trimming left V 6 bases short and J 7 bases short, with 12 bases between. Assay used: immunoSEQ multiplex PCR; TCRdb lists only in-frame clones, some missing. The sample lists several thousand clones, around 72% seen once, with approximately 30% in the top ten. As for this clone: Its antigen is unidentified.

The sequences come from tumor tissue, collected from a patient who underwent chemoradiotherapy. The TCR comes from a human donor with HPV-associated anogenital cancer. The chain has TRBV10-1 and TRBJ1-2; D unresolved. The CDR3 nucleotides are TGCGCCAGCAGGCAAAAATGGGGTGGCTACACCTTC. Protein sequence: CASRQKWGGYTF.